One sample yielded the 12 T cell receptor beta chains listed below, sequenced in a study of cytomegalovirus exposure and HLA in healthy donors. The PCR used 60 Vbeta and 13 Jbeta primers. Using immunoSEQ multiplex PCR, the repertoire was profiled, and TCRdb retains in-frame clones only, with some absent. The sample carries 140,000 to 150,000 clones, 80% recorded once. The material sequenced was PBMCs. Receptors were obtained from a man aged 35 to 55 in good health and CMV-seronegative.

This clone was picked up a small number of times. This chain joins TRBV19 and TRBJ1-3; 7 nucleotides agree with TRBD1. Germline lookup yields CDR1 LNHDA and CDR2 SQIVND (reference sequence). The CDR3 consists of 14 residues. The V gene end was trimmed by 7 bases and the J gene end by 4 bases; junction bases not matched to a gene: 7. The CDR3 is CASTKTGIGNTIYF. The DNA for the CDR3 is TGTGCCAGTACCAAGACAGGGATCGGAAACACCATATATTTT.

The chain combines TRBV4-2 with TRBJ2-5; 9 nucleotides align to TRBD2. TRBJ2-7 matches the DNA end more closely, so the J call is doubtful. The CDR3 runs to 15 residues. Germline assignment: CDR1 LGHNA and CDR2 YNFKEQ. The CDR3 loop is CASSQDLAGLGEQYF. CDR3 DNA sequence: TGTGCCAGCAGCCAAGACCTAGCGGGGTTGGGCGAGCAGTACTTC.

This clone has just one count. The J gene is TRBJ1-5, the V gene TRBV13; TRBD1 matches 7 bases. The length of the CDR3 is 16 residues. Germline values: CDR1 PRHDT, CDR2 FYEKMQ (reference sequence). The ends lost 3 bases at V and 3 bases at J; junction bases unmatched: 8. The CDR3 loop reads CASSFNRGLNNQPQHF. Here the CDR3 DNA reads TGTGCCAGCAGCTTCAACAGGGGTTTGAACAATCAGCCCCAGCATTTT.

This clone was recorded only once. The DNA of the CDR3 is TGTGCCAGCAGCGTAATCCCGGACGGCGGGGAGCAGTACTTC. Its translation: CASSVIPDGGEQYF. The chain has TRBV9 and TRBJ2-7; D perhaps matches TRBD2 (5 bases). V was cut by 1 base and J by 7 bases, with 15 bases left in between. Looked up from germline, CDR1 is SGDLS and CDR2 is YYNGEE. This CDR3 spans 14 amino acids.

The chain combines TRBV18 with TRBJ1-5; D remains unclear. V shed 3 bases and J shed 6 bases, with 9 bases lying between them. The CDR3 sequence is 13 residues long. CDR1 and CDR2 from the germline V gene are KGHSH and LQKENI. CDR3 loop: CASSPSILQPQHF. The CDR3 DNA follows: TGTGCCAGCTCACCGAGCATCCTTCAGCCCCAGCATTTT.

J is TRBJ2-5 and V is TRBV28, with D possibly being TRBD2 (5 bases). V lost 5 bases and J 4 bases, leaving 11 bases between the germline ends. This CDR3 spans 13 amino acids. From germline, CDR1 is MDHEN and CDR2 SYDVKM. The CDR3, as DNA: TGTGCCAGCAGTCTTTCGGGGAGAGAGACCCAGTACTTC. Protein product: CASSLSGRETQYF.

The CDR3 DNA reads TGTGCCAGCAGCCTCAGGGGAGATGTTAGCACTGAAGCTTTCTTT. It is translated as CASSLRGDVSTEAFF. V is TRBV5-7 and J is TRBJ1-1; maybe TRBD1 (6 bases). TRBV5-7 is designated an ORF whose function remains uncertain. The V end was cut by 4 bases, the J end by 4 bases, with 17 bases between. The CDR3 extends over 15 amino acids.

V gene TRBV27 combines with J gene TRBJ1-6; no reliable D call. Between the trimmed V and J ends, which lost 3 bases and 0 bases, there was a span of 6 bases. Germline V gene lookup returns CDR1 MNHEY and CDR2 SMNVEV (reference sequence). There are 15 residues in the CDR3. The CDR3 region has the DNA TGTGCCAGCAGTTTCGATAGCTCCTATAATTCACCCCTCCACTTT. Its protein product is CASSFDSSYNSPLHF.

The chain carries TRBV10-1 and TRBJ2-7; no reliable D call. This CDR3 region has 13 residues. Trimming left V 3 bases short and J 3 bases short, with 9 bases between. The germline V gene has CDR1 WNHNN and CDR2 SYGVQD (reference sequence). CDR3 nucleotide sequence: TGCGCCAGCAGTGACCCCCCAGACTACGAGCAGTACTTC. Protein sequence: CASSDPPDYEQYF.

This clone turned up a few times. The chain couples TRBV5-4 to TRBJ1-2, with D maybe TRBD1 (5 bases). This CDR3 has 15 amino acids. Germline values: CDR1 SGHNT, CDR2 YYREEE (reference sequence). The V end lost 0 bases, the J end lost 3 bases, and 12 bases lay between the germline ends. The CDR3 region is CASSLAAGTDYGYTF. CDR3 coding DNA: TGTGCCAGCAGCTTGGCGGCAGGGACTGACTATGGCTACACCTTC.

This rearrangement joins TRBV9 to TRBJ2-2; D is ambiguous. Germline CDR1 and CDR2: SGDLS and YYNGEE. The CDR3 totals 16 residues. V was trimmed by 3 bases and J by 0 bases, leaving 12 bases between them. This CDR3 is CASSARHTANTGELFF. The CDR3 DNA follows: TGTGCCAGCAGCGCACGACACACCGCGAACACCGGGGAGCTGTTTTTT.

The rearrangement uses TRBV6-6 and TRBJ1-1; D not resolved. CDR3 length: 14 residues. Germline-derived CDR1 and CDR2 are MNHNY and SVGAGI (reference sequence). Trimming took 2 bases from V and 2 from J, leaving 9 bases between them. The CDR3 spells CASSYEGFNTEAFF. CDR3 sequence (DNA): TGTGCCAGCAGTTACGAGGGCTTTAACACTGAAGCTTTCTTT.